Listed below are T cell receptor beta chains from one sample, sequenced in a study of cytomegalovirus exposure and HLA in healthy donors. Some clones are missing from TCRdb's copy, which holds only in-frame ones; the method was immunoSEQ multiplex PCR. The sample carries about 170,000 clones, 70% to 90% recorded once. Sequenced: PBMCs. These receptors were collected from a young woman in good health and CMV-seronegative. Each CDR3 is given with its conserved first and last residue. Fields, in order: clone size, J gene, D gene, V gene, CDR3 protein, CDR3 DNA. D genes are given only for firm matches. Part of the rows lack a size; the others show once, few, many or a class for expanded clones.

>NA|TRBJ2-2|NA|TRBV29-1
CSVRGGFDTGELFF
TGCAGCGTTCGAGGGGGTTTTGACACCGGGGAGCTGTTTTTT
>few|TRBJ1-2|TRBD1|TRBV6-5
CASSRSGGSGYTF
TGTGCCAGCAGTCGCTCAGGGGGAAGTGGCTACACCTTC
>NA|TRBJ2-1|TRBD2|TRBV5-1
CASSLASGISNEQFF
TGCGCCAGCAGCTTGGCTAGCGGGATTTCGAATGAGCAGTTCTTC
>NA|TRBJ2-7|TRBD1|TRBV7-9
CASSLRSSQTGRSYEQYF
TGTGCCAGCAGCTTACGGAGCTCTCAGACAGGGCGTTCCTACGAGCAGTACTTC
>NA|TRBJ2-3|TRBD2|TRBV27
CASTASGRGGGTDTQYF
TGTGCCAGCACCGCTAGCGGGAGGGGTGGCGGCACAGATACGCAGTATTTT
>NA|TRBJ1-2|NA|TRBV5-1
CASSLEQGGENYGYTF
TGCGCCAGCAGCTTGGAACAGGGAGGGGAAAACTATGGCTACACCTTC
>NA|TRBJ2-3|NA|TRBV7-3
CASSLATGDTQYF
TGTGCCAGCAGCTTAGCGACGGGAGATACGCAGTATTTT
>few|TRBJ1-6|NA|TRBV5-1
CASSLGIGIGNSPLHF
TGCGCCAGCAGCTTGGGGATCGGGATCGGGAATTCACCCCTCCACTTT
>NA|TRBJ1-3|NA|TRBV13
CASSWDSRSGNTIYF
TGTGCCAGCAGCTGGGACTCCCGGTCTGGAAACACCATATATTTT
>few|TRBJ1-5|NA|TRBV5-6
CASSDQTGPQHF
TGTGCCAGCAGCGACCAGACAGGGCCCCAGCATTTT
>NA|TRBJ2-1|NA|TRBV27
CASSGVPYNEQFF
TGTGCCAGCTCTGGAGTCCCCTACAATGAGCAGTTCTTC
>NA|TRBJ2-2|TRBD2|TRBV7-9
CASSFPTSGQRLFTGELFF
TGTGCCAGCAGCTTCCCGACTAGCGGGCAGCGGTTATTCACCGGGGAGCTGTTTTTT
>once|TRBJ1-5|NA|TRBV7-2
CASSLEDSFNQPQHF
TGTGCCAGCAGCTTAGAAGACAGCTTCAATCAGCCCCAGCATTTT
>NA|TRBJ1-1|NA|TRBV29-1
CSITVGQDVGAFF
TGCAGCATCACGGTGGGGCAGGACGTAGGAGCTTTCTTT
>NA|TRBJ2-5|TRBD2|TRBV6-1
CASNPRLAGETQYF
TGTGCCAGCAACCCCAGACTAGCGGGAGAGACCCAGTACTTC
>NA|TRBJ2-7|NA|TRBV30
CAWSASTEQYF
TGTGCCTGGAGTGCTAGTACCGAGCAGTACTTC
>NA|TRBJ2-7|TRBD1|TRBV6-5
CASTRQGGAYEQYF
TGTGCCAGCACAAGACAGGGGGGTGCCTACGAGCAGTACTTC
>once|TRBJ1-2|NA|TRBV5-8
CASSLVGVDDGYTF
TGTGCCAGCAGCTTGGTAGGGGTGGATGATGGCTACACCTTC
>once|TRBJ1-1|NA|TRBV6-5
CASREDSLNTEAFF
TGTGCCAGCCGTGAAGACAGCCTGAACACTGAAGCTTTCTTT
>once|TRBJ1-2|NA|TRBV9
CASSVGAPGLQGSGYGYTF
TGTGCCAGCAGCGTAGGAGCCCCAGGCCTCCAGGGATCCGGCTATGGCTACACCTTC
>NA|TRBJ2-7|TRBD2|TRBV19
CASGAQAGGYSYEQYF
TGTGCCAGCGGTGCCCAAGCGGGGGGGTACTCCTACGAGCAGTACTTC
>few|TRBJ2-7|NA|TRBV20-1
CSARLAYEQYF
TGCAGTGCACGACTAGCCTACGAGCAGTACTTC
>once|TRBJ2-1|TRBD2|TRBV5-1
CASEGSGAYNEQFF
TGCGCCAGCGAAGGTAGCGGGGCCTACAATGAGCAGTTCTTC
>NA|TRBJ2-1|NA|TRBV5-4
CASNLVDRVGGNEQFF
TGTGCCAGCAATCTAGTAGACAGGGTCGGGGGCAATGAGCAGTTCTTC
>NA|TRBJ1-4|TRBD1|TRBV4-3
CASSQAGTGGRKLFF
TGCGCCAGCAGCCAAGCCGGGACAGGGGGGAGAAAACTGTTTTTT
>NA|TRBJ2-7|TRBD1|TRBV6-5
CASSPDRERYEQYF
TGTGCCAGCAGTCCCGACAGGGAGAGGTACGAGCAGTACTTC
>NA|TRBJ1-2|TRBD1|TRBV27
CASSAGTGGRGYTF
TGTGCCAGCAGTGCGGGAACAGGGGGGCGTGGCTACACCTTC
>NA|TRBJ2-3|TRBD2|TRBV7-3
CASSKLAGAPMDTQYF
TGTGCCAGCAGCAAACTAGCGGGGGCCCCTATGGATACGCAGTATTTT
>NA|TRBJ1-2|TRBD1|TRBV4-1
CASSPGQGSALTYGYTF
TGCGCCAGCAGCCCCGGACAGGGTTCTGCCTTGACCTATGGCTACACCTTC
>few|TRBJ1-4|TRBD1|TRBV6-5
CASSQPGTGNEKLFF
TGTGCCAGCAGTCAACCCGGGACAGGGAATGAAAAACTGTTTTTT
>once|TRBJ2-3|NA|TRBV29-1
CSAKAPDTQYF
TGCAGCGCAAAAGCCCCAGATACGCAGTATTTT